This record concerns one T cell receptor (beta chain) sequence. In germline, CDR1 is MGHRA, CDR2 YSYEKL. This CDR3 has 15 residues. Trimming took off 0 bases at V and 6 bases at J, with 12 bases between the two ends. This entry comes from a study of blood T cell repertoires in COVID-19. TCRdb's table, derived via immunoSEQ multiplex PCR, lists solely in-frame clones and lacks some. The sample includes about 61,000 clones, 88% of them seen just once. The chain joins TRBV4-1 to TRBJ1-5, with D uncertain. This TCR was recovered from a woman in her fifties or sixties with active or convalescent COVID-19. Sequenced sample: peripheral blood. As DNA, the CDR3 is TGCGCCAGCAGCCAAGAGGCAGATCGGGGTCAGCCCCAGCATTTT. It is translated as CASSQEADRGQPQHF.